This TCR beta chain stems from a study of blood T cell repertoires in COVID-19. In the original analysis: Using reference gene primer amplification, nucleated cell counts were estimated. The table came from immunoSEQ multiplex PCR; TCRdb's copy has only in-frame clones and leaves some out. That table is the source of V, J and clone size, and D and trimming were worked out from the DNA. The sample has tens of thousands of clones, approximately 82% seen once. The CDR3 covers 11 residues. V dropped 0 bases and J dropped 7 bases, with 3 bases sitting between them. Germline loops: CDR1 LNHNV, CDR2 YYDKDF (reference sequence).

The sequencing input was peripheral blood. V gene TRBV15 combines with J gene TRBJ1-1; D gene unclear. The clonotype was recovered from an elderly man with active COVID-19. Here the CDR3 DNA reads TGTGCCACCAGCAGAGACCTTGAAGCTTTCTTT. It encodes CATSRDLEAFF.